The rows below give T cell receptor beta chains drawn from one sample of a study of neoadjuvant anti-PD-1 for oral cavity cancer. The table came from immunoSEQ multiplex PCR; TCRdb's copy has only in-frame clones and leaves some out. The sample carries some 15,000 clones, 55% to 85% recorded once. The starting material was PBMCs, obtained before nivolumab (anti-PD-1) treatment. Receptor source: a person aged 35-79 years with oral cavity squamous cell carcinoma. CDR3s include the opening cysteine and the closing phenylalanine or tryptophan. The order of the fields is clone size, J gene, V gene, D gene, CDR3 protein, CDR3 DNA. D genes are given only for firm matches. The size of a clone is reported for some rows only, either as once, few or many, or as a class for expanded clones.

>once|TRBJ1-1|TRBV6-1|NA
CASSEMAMNTEAFF
TGTGCCAGCAGTGAAATGGCTATGAACACTGAAGCTTTCTTT
>few|TRBJ2-1|TRBV2|NA
CASSPLVSYNEQFF
TGTGCCAGCAGTCCACTCGTGTCCTACAATGAGCAGTTCTTC
>few|TRBJ2-7|TRBV27|TRBD1
CASSRTGTGAYEQYF
TGTGCCAGCAGTAGAACCGGGACAGGGGCCTACGAGCAGTACTTC
>NA|TRBJ1-1|TRBV4-1|NA
CASSQTAVGLRLNTEAFF
TGCGCCAGCAGTCAGACGGCGGTGGGACTGAGATTGAACACTGAAGCTTTCTTT
>NA|TRBJ2-7|TRBV10-1|NA
CASSDTIYEQYF
TGCGCCAGCAGTGACACCATCTACGAGCAGTACTTC
>NA|TRBJ2-7|TRBV30|TRBD1
CAWRWDSAEQYF
TGTGCCTGGAGATGGGACAGCGCCGAGCAGTACTTC
>few|TRBJ1-5|TRBV10-3|TRBD1
CAIRTGNQPQHF
TGTGCCATCCGGACAGGGAATCAGCCCCAGCATTTT
>NA|TRBJ2-7|TRBV10-3|NA
CAISEGGRSSYEQYF
TGTGCCATCAGTGAGGGTGGCAGGTCCAGCTACGAGCAGTACTTC
>NA|TRBJ1-3|TRBV5-6|NA
CASSLTSQRPSGNTIYF
TGTGCCAGCAGCTTAACGTCCCAGAGGCCCTCTGGAAACACCATATATTTT
>NA|TRBJ1-5|TRBV30|TRBD1
CAWSGTGGWGYSNQPQHF
TGTGCCTGGAGCGGTACAGGGGGCTGGGGATATAGCAATCAGCCCCAGCATTTT
>NA|TRBJ2-3|TRBV7-3|NA
CASSLDSQDTQYF
TGTGCCAGCAGCTTAGACAGTCAAGATACGCAGTATTTT
>NA|TRBJ1-1|TRBV6-6|NA
CASSYSTGKNTEAFF
TGTGCCAGCAGTTACTCGACGGGTAAGAACACTGAAGCTTTCTTT
>NA|TRBJ1-4|TRBV6-1|NA
CASSEGRTGNEKLFF
TGTGCCAGCAGTGAAGGCAGGACGGGGAATGAAAAACTGTTTTTT
>few|TRBJ1-2|TRBV7-9|NA
CASRGANNYGYTF
TGTGCCAGCCGGGGGGCGAATAACTATGGCTACACCTTC
>NA|TRBJ2-7|TRBV2|TRBD2
CASSGLAPYEQYF
TGTGCCAGCAGTGGACTAGCGCCCTACGAGCAGTACTTC
>NA|TRBJ1-1|TRBV27|TRBD1
CASKGQGGFVTEAFF
TGTGCCAGCAAGGGACAGGGAGGATTTGTCACTGAAGCTTTCTTT
>NA|TRBJ2-5|TRBV30|NA
CAWSVFGREGTQYF
TGTGCCTGGAGTGTTTTCGGGAGAGAGGGGACCCAGTACTTC
>NA|TRBJ1-2|TRBV4-1|NA
CASSREFGQFGYTF
TGCGCCAGCAGCCGGGAGTTTGGACAGTTCGGCTACACCTTC
>once|TRBJ2-3|TRBV7-8|NA
CASSFTGVFTDTQYF
TGTGCCAGCAGCTTTACGGGAGTCTTCACAGATACGCAGTATTTT
>NA|TRBJ2-7|TRBV28|TRBD1
CASTETGTGVHEQYF
TGTGCCAGCACCGAAACCGGGACAGGGGTTCACGAGCAGTACTTC
>NA|TRBJ2-7|TRBV7-6|NA
CASSLTGPDEQYF
TGTGCCAGCAGCTTAACAGGCCCGGACGAGCAGTACTTC
>NA|TRBJ2-3|TRBV6-4|NA
CASSPRGATDTQYF
TGTGCCAGCAGTCCGAGGGGGGCCACAGATACGCAGTATTTT
>few|TRBJ1-6|TRBV11-2|TRBD1
CASSLGQGTSPLHF
TGTGCCAGCAGCCTGGGACAGGGGACTTCACCCCTCCACTTT
>NA|TRBJ1-3|TRBV28|TRBD1
CASSLDRAGNTIYF
TGTGCCAGCAGTTTGGACAGGGCTGGAAACACCATATATTTT
>NA|TRBJ2-3|TRBV9|NA
CASSVGGMGTDTQYF
TGTGCCAGCAGCGTAGGGGGGATGGGGACAGATACGCAGTATTTT
>NA|TRBJ1-3|TRBV19|NA
CASSQTNSGNTIYF
TGTGCCAGTAGTCAGACAAACTCTGGAAACACCATATATTTT
>NA|TRBJ2-3|TRBV5-1|NA
CASSPGLALGPQYF
TGCGCCAGCAGCCCGGGACTTGCATTAGGTCCGCAGTATTTT
>NA|TRBJ2-7|TRBV30|NA
CAWSVRREYEQYF
TGTGCCTGGAGTGTACGCAGGGAATACGAGCAGTACTTC
>NA|TRBJ2-2|TRBV6-1|NA
CASSGYTGELFF
TGTGCCAGCAGTGGCTACACCGGGGAGCTGTTTTTT
>NA|TRBJ1-5|TRBV5-6|NA
CASSLWAGMSNQPQHF
TGTGCCAGCAGCTTGTGGGCAGGGATGAGCAATCAGCCCCAGCATTTT
>few|TRBJ2-7|TRBV5-4|TRBD1
CASSRQGGYEQYF
TGTGCCAGCAGCCGACAGGGGGGTTACGAGCAGTACTTC
>NA|TRBJ2-1|TRBV14|NA
CASSPDLWDEQFF
TGTGCCAGCAGCCCGGACCTGTGGGATGAGCAGTTCTTC
>few|TRBJ2-3|TRBV6-4|TRBD1
CASSLTGGALRDTQYF
TGTGCCAGCAGTCTAACAGGGGGAGCCTTAAGGGATACGCAGTATTTT
>NA|TRBJ1-1|TRBV7-9|NA
CASSKTRTRATEAFF
TGTGCCAGCAGCAAGACCCGGACACGCGCAACTGAAGCTTTCTTT
>once|TRBJ1-4|TRBV2|TRBD1
CASSDLGGFPTGSITNEKLFF
TGTGCCAGCAGTGATTTGGGGGGATTCCCGACAGGGAGCATTACTAATGAAAAACTGTTTTTT
>NA|TRBJ1-2|TRBV7-9|TRBD1
CASSLGDRGWSEKGYTF
TGTGCCAGCAGCTTAGGGGACAGGGGCTGGTCAGAGAAAGGCTACACCTTC
>NA|TRBJ2-1|TRBV7-9|TRBD2
CASSQGLAGMVNEQFF
TGTGCCAGCAGCCAAGGACTAGCGGGAATGGTAAATGAGCAGTTCTTC
>NA|TRBJ2-2|TRBV7-9|TRBD1
CASSLVGQSGELFF
TGTGCCAGCAGCTTAGTGGGACAGTCCGGGGAGCTGTTTTTT
>NA|TRBJ1-4|TRBV11-2|NA
CASSAGTSTNEKLFF
TGTGCCAGCAGCGCCGGGACTTCAACTAATGAAAAACTGTTTTTT
>NA|TRBJ2-7|TRBV29-1|TRBD2
CSVGPRTSGRNEQYF
TGCAGCGTTGGTCCTCGGACTAGCGGGAGAAATGAGCAGTACTTC
>NA|TRBJ2-6|TRBV11-2|NA
CASSFGTAPGANVLTF
TGTGCCAGCAGCTTCGGGACCGCCCCTGGGGCCAACGTCCTGACTTTC
>NA|TRBJ2-5|TRBV5-5|NA
CASSREPGLETQYF
TGTGCCAGCAGCCGCGAGCCGGGACTAGAGACCCAGTACTTC
>NA|TRBJ1-1|TRBV28|NA
CASSFGGSPGAFF
TGTGCCAGCAGTTTTGGCGGCTCACCGGGGGCTTTCTTT
>NA|TRBJ2-3|TRBV2|NA
CASTREAGSTDTQYF
TGTGCCAGCACTCGGGAAGCGGGTAGCACAGATACGCAGTATTTT
>NA|TRBJ1-3|TRBV5-1|NA
CASSLEGGSGNTIYF
TGCGCCAGCAGCTTGGAGGGAGGCTCTGGAAACACCATATATTTT
>NA|TRBJ2-3|TRBV5-1|NA
CASSLAGGPDTQYF
TGCGCCAGCAGCTTGGCCGGGGGACCAGATACGCAGTATTTT
>NA|TRBJ2-1|TRBV10-2|NA
CASIGDGAGSREQFF
TGCGCCAGCATAGGAGACGGGGCTGGGTCCAGGGAGCAGTTCTTC
>NA|TRBJ1-1|TRBV30|TRBD1
CAWTQGAGTEAFF
TGTGCCTGGACTCAGGGGGCAGGGACTGAAGCTTTCTTT
>NA|TRBJ1-1|TRBV19|TRBD1
CASSIRQGALNTEAFF
TGTGCCAGTAGTATACGACAGGGGGCTCTGAACACTGAAGCTTTCTTT
>NA|TRBJ2-1|TRBV4-1|TRBD2
CASAGTSAPPGGEQFF
TGCGCCAGCGCCGGGACTAGCGCTCCACCCGGGGGTGAGCAGTTCTTC